Each of the 2 T cell receptor beta chains below was sequenced from the same sample in a study of immune heterogeneity within non-small cell lung tumors. Template material for each sample was 600 to 750 ng of bulk tumor genomic DNA. Surgical sampling yielded several biopsies per primary tumor (spaced far apart). Patients underwent curative surgery for untreated, newly diagnosed non-small cell lung cancer. CDR3 of TCR beta was amplified by multiplex PCR that used 32 V and 13 J primers. TCRdb analysed the multiplex PCR reads with MiXCR anew, one entry per CDR3 protein. The table lists approximately 11,000 distinct CDR3 sequences, roughly 29% of them singletons, with roughly 8.1% in the top ten. Sequenced input: lung tumor tissue. These receptors were collected from a woman in her fifties or sixties with non-small cell lung cancer.

The chain combines TRBV3-1 with TRBJ1-2, with D possibly being TRBD1 (6 bases). The germline V gene encodes CDR1 LGHDT and CDR2 YNNKEL (reference sequence). The CDR3 extends over 13 amino acids. Deletions cut 2 bases from V and 8 bases from J, with 12 bases between. The CDR3 DNA follows: TGTGCCAGCAGCCAACATCTCAGGGGAGGCTACACCTTC. It encodes CASSQHLRGGYTF.

This clonotype was picked up many times. This chain joins TRBV7-6 and TRBJ2-7; TRBD1 is a possible D gene (5 bases). V was pared by 4 bases and J by 2 bases, with 12 bases between. The CDR3 sequence is 14 residues long. Germline-derived CDR1 and CDR2 are SGHVS and FNYEAQ. The CDR3 DNA sequence: TGTGCCAGCAGCTCTAATTCAGGGACCTACGAGCAGTACTTC. Protein sequence: CASSSNSGTYEQYF.